The 31 T cell receptor beta chains presented below share a single source sample, sequenced in a study of T cell changes during pregnancy in multiple sclerosis. The assay was immunoSEQ multiplex PCR, and TCRdb's table has in-frame clones only and misses some. The profile shows 40,000 or so clones, roughly 92% of them singletons. The source material was peripheral blood, sampled before pregnancy. Receptor source: a female donor with multiple sclerosis, enrolled in a pregnancy study.

J is TRBJ1-2 and V is TRBV6-1, with D perhaps matching TRBD1 (6 bases). Trimming cost V 2 bases and J 4 bases, with 14 bases left between them. This CDR3 is 15 amino acids long. Germline-derived CDR1 and CDR2 are MNHNS and SASEGT. CDR3 residues: CASSESTGPSYGYTF. The CDR3 DNA reads TGTGCCAGCAGTGAATCGACAGGACCATCCTATGGCTACACCTTC.

Note on this clone: The junction differs from germline at one of its ends, possibly a read error. This specimen includes other DNA sequences encoding the same CDR3. The chain couples TRBV10-1 to TRBJ2-1; either TRBD1 or TRBD2 may supply D (6 bases each). The germline CDR1 and CDR2 sequences are WNHNN and SYGVQD (reference sequence). The CDR3 contains 14 residues. The DNA of the CDR3 is TGCGCTAGCAGTGGGGGGACACCCTACAATGAGCAGTTCTTC. Its protein is CASSGGTPYNEQFF.

The rearrangement joins TRBV5-4 to TRBJ1-2; D possibly corresponds to TRBD1 (5 bases). The V end was cut by 4 bases, the J end by 4 bases, with 20 bases between. The CDR3 has 16 amino acids. The V gene's germline CDR1 is SGHNT and CDR2 YYREEE (reference sequence). CDR3 in DNA: TGTGCCAGCAGCGGTCCGAAGGGGTGGGAACTCTATGGCTACACCTTC. Amino acids: CASSGPKGWELYGYTF.

This chain joins TRBV5-1 and TRBJ2-1; a weak D match, TRBD2 (6 bases). The CDR3 spans 15 residues. In germline, CDR1 is SGHRS, CDR2 YFSETQ. Trimming stripped 4 bases from V and 2 bases from J, with 13 bases between. CDR3 amino acids: CASSARGNPYNEQFF. The CDR3, as DNA: TGCGCCAGCAGCGCCCGGGGGAACCCCTACAATGAGCAGTTCTTC.

This rearrangement joins TRBV10-3 to TRBJ2-2; 7 positions match TRBD1. With 9 bases clipped from V and 4 bases from J, the junction kept 5 bases outside the gene matches. Germline lookup yields CDR1 ENHRY and CDR2 SYGVKD. The CDR3 extends over 13 amino acids. CDR3 DNA: TGTGCCATGACGGGACAGCTCACCGGGGAGCTGTTTTTT. This encodes CAMTGQLTGELFF.

The chain combines TRBV11-2 with TRBJ1-1; possibly TRBD1 for D (6 bases). The germline CDR1 and CDR2 sequences are SGHAT and FQNNGV. This CDR3 has 14 residues. V dropped 5 bases and J dropped 2 bases, with 12 bases sitting between them. In DNA form, the CDR3 reads TGTGCCAGCAGCCCCTACAGGGCTAACACTGAAGCTTTCTTT. This codes for CASSPYRANTEAFF.

V and J are TRBV2 and TRBJ2-2, with a tentative D call TRBD2 (6 bases). Trimming removed 4 bases at V and 4 bases at J, with 13 bases between. CDR1 and CDR2 (germline): SNHLY, FYNNEI. CDR3 length: 15 residues. As DNA, the CDR3 is TGTGCCAGCAGTGTTGGGACTTTATCCACCGGGGAGCTGTTTTTT. Translated: CASSVGTLSTGELFF.

The chain recombines TRBV18 with TRBJ2-5, with a possible D match to TRBD2 (6 bases). V lost 2 bases, J lost 7 bases, and 17 bases lay in between. This CDR3 is 15 amino acids long. Germline CDR1 KGHSH, CDR2 LQKENI. The CDR3 DNA reads TGTGCCAGCTCACCAACTAGCCAACCCCAGGGGACCCAGTACTTC. Protein: CASSPTSQPQGTQYF.

V usage is TRBV2 and J usage is TRBJ2-7; D call uncertain. The V gene lost 5 bases and the J gene lost 5 bases, with 7 bases spanning the gap. The CDR3 has 11 amino acids. The germline CDR1 and CDR2 sequences are SNHLY and FYNNEI. CDR3 bases: TGTGCCAGCAGTTACACCGACGAGCAGTACTTC. It yields the protein CASSYTDEQYF. The full variable domain, rest sourced from reference TRBV2 and TRBJ2-7, is EPEVTQTPSHQVTQMGQEVILRCVPISNHLYFYWYRQILGQKVEFLVSFYNNEISEKSEIFDDQFSVERPDGSNFTLKIRSTKLEDSAMYFCASSYTDEQYFGPGTRLTVT.

V gene TRBV28 combines with J gene TRBJ1-2; the D is unclear. V lost 3 bases and J lost 4, with 18 bases in between. CDR3 length equals 16 residues. CDR1 is MDHEN, CDR2 SYDVKM, per germline. CDR3 region: CASSLVAELKSYGYTF. Written as DNA, the CDR3 is TGTGCCAGCAGTTTGGTGGCGGAGTTGAAGTCCTATGGCTACACCTTC.

The genes are TRBV18 and TRBJ1-2; TRBD1 is a possible D gene (5 bases). Germline loops: CDR1 KGHSH, CDR2 LQKENI. This CDR3 has 12 amino acids. V dropped 3 bases and J dropped 8 bases, with 10 bases sitting between them. The CDR3 coding sequence is TGTGCCAGCTCACCGGGGGGAAGCGGCTACACCTTC. Protein product: CASSPGGSGYTF.

This chain uses TRBV28 with TRBJ2-3, with TRBD2 identical over 10 bases. Germline CDR1 MDHEN, CDR2 SYDVKM. Trimming at V came to 3 bases and at J to 6 bases, leaving 6 bases not matched to a gene. This CDR3 has 15 residues. This CDR3 is CASSLFSGGADTQYF. Here the CDR3 DNA reads TGTGCCAGCAGTTTGTTCAGCGGGGGGGCGGATACGCAGTATTTT.

The chain links TRBV6-6 to TRBJ2-1, with 7 positions matching TRBD2. Germline CDR1 and CDR2: MNHNY and SVGAGI (reference sequence). V trimming: 8 bases; J trimming: 9 bases; junction bases outside the gene matches: 16. This CDR3 contains 15 residues. CDR3 nucleotide sequence: TGTGCCAGCGCCTTGGGAGGGAGGGCCGGGTTTGAGCAGTTCTTC. This translates into CASALGGRAGFEQFF.

This chain connects TRBV13 to TRBJ1-2; D perhaps matches TRBD1 (6 bases). Germline CDR1 and CDR2: PRHDT and FYEKMQ (reference sequence). V lost 6 bases, J lost 5 bases, and 19 bases lay in between. CDR3 length: 15 residues. CDR3 in DNA: TGTGCCAGCAGTTACGAATCAGGGGACGTGTATGGCTACACCTTC. It translates to CASSYESGDVYGYTF.

This clone was detected only once. The chain combines TRBV5-4 with TRBJ1-3; 8 bases are shared with TRBD1. Trimming cost V 1 base and J 4 bases; bases outside gene matches: 7. CDR1 is SGHNT, CDR2 YYREEE, per germline (reference sequence). The CDR3 has 16 amino acids. The CDR3 reads CASSLIGQGAGNTIYF. In DNA form, the CDR3 reads TGTGCCAGCAGCTTGATCGGACAGGGTGCGGGAAACACCATATATTTT. The complete variable domain, with remaining parts taken from reference TRBV5-4 and TRBJ1-3, reads ETGVTQSPTHLIKTRGQQVTLRCSSQSGHNTVSWYQQALGQGPQFIFQYYREEENGRGNFPPRFSGLQFPNYSSELNVNALELDDSALYLCASSLIGQGAGNTIYFGEGSWLTVV.

The chain couples TRBV19 to TRBJ2-2, with TRBD2 as a possible D gene (6 bases). The length of the CDR3 is 15 residues. CDR1 is LNHDA, CDR2 SQIVND, per germline (reference sequence). V lost 0 bases and J lost 4, with 9 bases in between. The CDR3 DNA follows: TGTGCCAGTAGTATAGAGGTCGGGAGCACCGGGGAGCTGTTTTTT. It translates to CASSIEVGSTGELFF.

This CDR3 reads CASRKMPGQGAYGNQPQHF. The CDR3 DNA sequence: TGTGCCAGCAGAAAGATGCCGGGACAGGGGGCTTATGGCAATCAGCCCCAGCATTTT. The V gene is TRBV7-2, the J gene TRBJ1-5, with 12 positions matching TRBD1. The germline CDR1 and CDR2 sequences are SGHTA and FQGNSA. The junction had 14 bases not matched to a gene; V was cut back by 6 bases and J by 2 bases. This CDR3 has 19 amino acids. The full variable domain, completed using reference TRBV7-2 and TRBJ1-5, is GAGVSQSPSNKVTEKGKDVELRCDPISGHTALYWYRQSLGQGLEFLIYFQGNSAPDKSGLPSDRFSAERTGGSVSTLTIQRTQQEDSAVYLCASRKMPGQGAYGNQPQHFGDGTRLSIL.

This chain connects TRBV5-5 to TRBJ1-2, with D perhaps TRBD1 (6 bases). Germline CDR1 is SGHKS and CDR2 is YYEKEE (reference sequence). With 5 bases removed from V and 1 base from J, the gap between germline ends came to 15 bases. CDR3 size: 15 residues. The CDR3 DNA is TGTGCCAGCAGTCATGGGGGGGCTCATAACTATGGCTACACCTTC. Amino acids: CASSHGGAHNYGYTF.

The chain links TRBV9 to TRBJ2-1, with 14 nucleotides matching TRBD2. Germline CDR1 SGDLS, CDR2 YYNGEE. The V segment lost 7 bases and the J segment 0 bases; nucleotides outside the gene matches: 9. The CDR3 length is 18 residues. CDR3 DNA: TGTGCCAGCGGAGGACTAGCGGGAGGTCTCAGCTCCTACAATGAGCAGTTCTTC. Amino acids: CASGGLAGGLSSYNEQFF.

The rearrangement links TRBV30 to TRBJ1-2; TRBD1 matches at 9 bases. Germline V gives CDR1 GTSNPN, CDR2 SVGIG (reference sequence). Losses at the gene ends were 3 bases for V and 7 bases for J; bases not matched to a gene: 9. The CDR3 loop spans 14 amino acids. The CDR3 protein is CAWRATGGLRGYTF. In DNA form, the CDR3 reads TGTGCCTGGAGGGCGACAGGGGGGTTGCGTGGCTACACCTTC.

The chain recombines TRBV7-2 with TRBJ2-2, with 7 positions matching TRBD2. Germline CDR1 reads SGHTA; CDR2 reads FQGNSA. The CDR3 has 16 residues. With V trimmed by 1 base and J by 7 bases, 9 bases remained unmatched. In nucleotides, the CDR3 is TGTGCCAGCAGCTTAGGGAGGGAGGGCCCGGGCGGGGAGCTGTTTTTT. It translates to CASSLGREGPGGELFF.

The chain combines TRBV9 with TRBJ2-5; maybe TRBD1 (5 bases). The CDR3 spans 13 residues. The germline V gene encodes CDR1 SGDLS and CDR2 YYNGEE. V lost 2 bases, J lost 2 bases, and 7 bases lay in between. This CDR3 is CASSVAGQETQYF. CDR3 nucleotides: TGTGCCAGCAGCGTTGCAGGGCAAGAGACCCAGTACTTC.

This clone was found a few times. The J gene is TRBJ2-7, the V gene TRBV27; 9 bases line up with TRBD2. Germline CDR1 MNHEY, CDR2 SMNVEV (reference sequence). V was pared by 3 bases and J by 7 bases, with 10 bases of the junction left unmatched. This CDR3 is built from 15 residues. CDR3: CASSFLAGILEEQYF. CDR3 in DNA: TGTGCCAGCAGTTTCCTAGCGGGGATTCTTGAGGAGCAGTACTTC.

The chain uses TRBV5-1 and TRBJ2-7; D is unclear. Germline assignment: CDR1 SGHRS and CDR2 YFSETQ. Trimming shortened V by 0 bases and J by 3 bases, and 4 bases separated the two germline ends. The CDR3 spans 12 residues. The CDR3 bases are TGCGCCAGCAGCTTGGACTACTACGAGCAGTACTTC. Translated, it gives CASSLDYYEQYF.

This chain connects TRBV18 to TRBJ2-1, with 8 bases fitting TRBD2. Trimming at V came to 0 bases and at J to 8 bases, leaving 6 bases not matched to a gene. The germline gives CDR1 KGHSH, CDR2 LQKENI. The CDR3 consists of 15 residues. The CDR3 DNA is TGTGCCAGCTCACCACCCGGGACTAGTCTCTATGAGCAGTTCTTC. Translation gives CASSPPGTSLYEQFF.

The chain employs TRBV27 and TRBJ1-6; D is ambiguous. Trimming took 2 bases from V and 8 from J, leaving 10 bases between them. The CDR3 is 14 amino acids. Germline V gene lookup returns CDR1 MNHEY and CDR2 SMNVEV (reference sequence). The CDR3 nucleotides are TGTGCCAGCAGTTTAGAGAGGGCTGATTCACCCCTCCACTTT. This sequence encodes CASSLERADSPLHF.

The chain uses TRBV18 and TRBJ2-3; D unclear. CDR3 length equals 15 residues. Germline values: CDR1 KGHSH, CDR2 LQKENI. V lost 0 bases and J 1 base, leaving 8 bases between the germline ends. The DNA for the CDR3 is TGTGCCAGCTCACCACCGCGCAGGCGCACAGATACGCAGTATTTT. It yields the protein CASSPPRRRTDTQYF.

This rearrangement joins TRBV4-3 to TRBJ2-3; 9 bases line up with TRBD2. Germline V gene data show CDR1 as LGHNA and CDR2 as YSLEER. The CDR3 totals 15 residues. V was pared by 5 bases and J by 4 bases, with 7 bases of the junction left unmatched. As DNA, the CDR3 is TGCGCCAGCAGCTATAGCGGGAGTGGAGCAGATACGCAGTATTTT. It translates to CASSYSGSGADTQYF.

The gene calls are TRBV6-5 and TRBJ2-5; no clear D. The J call may be faulty, since TRBJ2-7 better matches the DNA end. The CDR3 spans 11 residues. CDR1 and CDR2 (germline): MNHEY, SVGAGI. CDR3 in DNA: TGTGCCAGCAGTTCCGCCTACGAGCAGTACTTC. Protein product: CASSSAYEQYF.

In this sample, this clone turned up a few times. V is TRBV7-9 and J is TRBJ1-4, with 9 bases identical to TRBD1. Germline V CDR1 and CDR2: SEHNR, FQNEAQ (reference sequence). J lost 8 bases, V lost 5 bases, and 6 bases had no gene match. This CDR3 contains 14 residues. The CDR3 here is CASSPDRGGEKLFF. The CDR3 coding sequence is TGTGCCAGCAGCCCGGACAGGGGAGGGGAAAAACTGTTTTTT. The entire variable domain, with the rest obtained from reference TRBV7-9 and TRBJ1-4, is as follows: DTGVSQNPRHKITKRGQNVTFRCDPISEHNRLYWYRQTLGQGPEFLTYFQNEAQLEKSRLLSDRFSAERPKGSFSTLEIQRTEQGDSAMYLCASSPDRGGEKLFFGSGTQLSVL.

The rearrangement joins TRBV5-1 to TRBJ2-7; no reliable D call. The V and J ends lost 0 bases and 1 base respectively, with 8 bases between them. This CDR3 spans 14 amino acids. The germline V gene has CDR1 SGHRS and CDR2 YFSETQ. This chain's CDR3 is CASSLAAGSYEQYF. The CDR3 DNA is TGCGCCAGCAGCTTGGCGGCCGGGTCCTACGAGCAGTACTTC.